This passage covers 5 T cell receptor beta chains from one sample sequenced in a study of CD8+ T cells in alopecia areata. Treatment of the sample: oral pan-JAK inhibitor, 5-10 mg twice daily. Extracted from the samples, RNA was reverse transcribed into cDNA to serve as the sequencing template. Method: immunoSEQ multiplex PCR; TCRdb's copy keeps in-frame clones and lacks some. This table has a few hundred thousand clones, around 64% appearing once. Specimen: CD4+ T cells sorted from blood, collected at week 52, from a patient treated with tofacitinib. These receptors all stem from a human donor with alopecia areata.

This clone showed up just once. The gene calls are TRBV5-1 and TRBJ1-5; D is uncertain. Trimming took off 0 bases at V and 0 bases at J, with 7 bases between the two ends. The CDR3 spans 15 residues. CDR1 and CDR2 (germline): SGHRS, YFSETQ. This CDR3 reads CASSLEGYSNQPQHF. The CDR3 DNA reads as TGCGCCAGCAGCTTGGAAGGGTATAGCAATCAGCCCCAGCATTTT.

In this sample, this clone turned up a few times. This rearrangement joins TRBV14 to TRBJ2-2; TRBD2 agrees at 8 bases. The CDR3 runs to 16 residues. Germline assignment: CDR1 SGHDN and CDR2 FVKESK. The trim removed 1 base at V and 6 bases at J, leaving 7 bases unmatched. CDR3 DNA sequence: TGTGCCAGCAGCCAAGCCCCGGGGGGGCATTCCGGGGAGCTGTTTTTT. Translation gives CASSQAPGGHSGELFF.

The chain combines TRBV5-1 with TRBJ1-5; D perhaps matches TRBD1 (6 bases). The germline V gene has CDR1 SGHRS and CDR2 YFSETQ. With 5 bases removed from V and 5 bases from J, the gap between germline ends came to 14 bases. The CDR3 length is 14 residues. The CDR3: CASSSNPGDQPQHF. The CDR3 bases are TGCGCCAGCAGTTCCAACCCAGGGGATCAGCCCCAGCATTTT.

The chain joins TRBV13 to TRBJ2-3; 8 bases are a match to TRBD2. Trimming removed 5 bases from V and 3 bases from J; junction bases left unmatched: 7. Germline V gives CDR1 PRHDT, CDR2 FYEKMQ (reference sequence). The CDR3 runs 15 residues. CDR3 amino acids: CASSPQRGLTDTQYF. DNA for the CDR3: TGTGCCAGCAGCCCCCAGCGGGGGCTGACAGATACGCAGTATTTT. Combining the CDR3 with reference TRBV13 and TRBJ2-3 gives the whole variable domain AAGVIQSPRHLIKEKRETATLKCYPIPRHDTVYWYQQGPGQDPQFLISFYEKMQSDKGSIPDRFSAQQFSDYHSELNMSSLELGDSALYFCASSPQRGLTDTQYFGPGTRLTVL.

The table lists this clone with a count of one. The chain couples TRBV7-8 to TRBJ2-7; maybe TRBD1 (6 bases). Looked up from germline, CDR1 is SGHVS and CDR2 is FQNEAQ. The CDR3 sequence is 16 residues long. V dropped 0 bases and J dropped 4 bases, with 16 bases sitting between them. The CDR3 sequence is CASSLADSTLGYEQYF. In DNA, the CDR3 is TGTGCCAGCAGCTTAGCGGACAGTACATTGGGGTACGAGCAGTACTTC. The full variable domain, its missing parts supplied by reference TRBV7-8 and TRBJ2-7, is GAGVSQSPRYKVAKRGQDVALRCDPISGHVSLFWYQQALGQGPEFLTYFQNEAQLDKSGLPSDRFFAERPEGSVSTLKIQRTQQEDSAVYLCASSLADSTLGYEQYFGPGTRLTVT.